The clone carrying this T cell receptor beta chain was found a few times. The sample is drawn from a study of technical replicates of blood from a few donors. This CDR3 comprises 19 residues. The V and J ends lost 5 bases and 3 bases respectively, with 29 bases between them. Sequencing was performed with immunoSEQ multiplex PCR; in TCRdb, only in-frame clones are kept and a portion is missing. The profile shows under 65,000 clones, 70% to 90% of them singletons. This sequence joins TRBV5-3 and TRBJ1-1; D may be TRBD1 (6 bases). TRBV5-3 is labeled an ORF, and its function is uncertain. The receptor was derived from a human donor in good health. Some clones in this sample may be carry-over from other donors' samples. The specimen sequenced was PBMCs. The CDR3 DNA reads as TGTGCCAGAAGTTTGCCTTTCAGGCCGAGGGGCAGACAGGACACTGAAGCTTTCTTT. As protein: CARSLPFRPRGRQDTEAFF.